Here is one T cell receptor (beta chain) with its context. Its antigen is unidentified. The record originates from a study of vaccination and CD4 T cells after COVID-19. Cultured CD4+ T-cell DNA underwent Oncomine TCR Beta short-read sequencing. Each CDR3 protein is one row after TCRdb ran MiXCR on the PCR reads. The sample holds roughly 4,000 distinct CDR3 sequences, roughly two fifths seen once. Losses at the gene ends were 5 bases for V and 6 bases for J; bases not matched to a gene: 8. CDR1 and CDR2 from the germline V gene are MGHDK and SYGVNS. There are 15 residues in the CDR3. Described treatment: roughly 11-day PBMC culture with coronavirus spike peptide pools or control peptides (ViraFEST assay).

The chain couples TRBV25-1 to TRBJ2-1, with 9 bases identical to TRBD1. This TCR was sampled from a human donor who had recovered from COVID-19. Sequenced input: CD4+ T cells from blood, cultured in vitro. CDR3 coding DNA: TGTGCCAGCAGTAGAAGGACAGGGGAGGGCAATGAGCAGTTCTTC. This gives the protein CASSRRTGEGNEQFF.